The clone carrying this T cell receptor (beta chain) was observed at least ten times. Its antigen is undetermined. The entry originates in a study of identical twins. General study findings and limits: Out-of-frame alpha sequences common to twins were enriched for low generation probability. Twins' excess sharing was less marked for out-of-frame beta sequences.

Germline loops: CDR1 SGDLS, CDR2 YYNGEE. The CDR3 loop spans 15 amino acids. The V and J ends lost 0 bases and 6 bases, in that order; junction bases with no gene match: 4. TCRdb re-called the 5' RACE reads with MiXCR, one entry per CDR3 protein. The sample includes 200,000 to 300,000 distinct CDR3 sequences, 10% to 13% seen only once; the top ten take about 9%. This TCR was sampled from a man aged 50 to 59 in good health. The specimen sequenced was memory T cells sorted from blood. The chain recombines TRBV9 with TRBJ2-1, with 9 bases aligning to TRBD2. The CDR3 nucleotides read TGTGCCAGCAGCGTAGTGAGTAGCGGGAGCAATGAGCAGTTCTTC. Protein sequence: CASSVVSSGSNEQFF.